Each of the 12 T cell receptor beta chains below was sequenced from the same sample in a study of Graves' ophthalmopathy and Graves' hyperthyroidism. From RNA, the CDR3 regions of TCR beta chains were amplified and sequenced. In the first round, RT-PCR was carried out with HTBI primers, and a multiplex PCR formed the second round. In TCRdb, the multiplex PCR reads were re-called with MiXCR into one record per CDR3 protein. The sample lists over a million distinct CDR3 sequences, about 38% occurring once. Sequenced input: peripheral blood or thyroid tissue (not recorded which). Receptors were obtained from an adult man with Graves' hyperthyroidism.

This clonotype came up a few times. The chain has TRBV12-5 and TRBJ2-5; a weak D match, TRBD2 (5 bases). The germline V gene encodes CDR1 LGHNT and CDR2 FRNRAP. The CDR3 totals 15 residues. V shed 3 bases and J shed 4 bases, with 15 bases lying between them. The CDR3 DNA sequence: TGTGCTAGTGGTTTAGGTTTGGGGAGATTAGAGACCCAGTACTTC. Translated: CASGLGLGRLETQYF.

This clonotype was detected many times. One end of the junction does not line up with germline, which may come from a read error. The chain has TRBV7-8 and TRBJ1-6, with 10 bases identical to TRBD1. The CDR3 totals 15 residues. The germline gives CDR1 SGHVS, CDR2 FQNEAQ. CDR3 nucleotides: TGTGCCAGCAGCCCAGGGACAGGGGTTAATCCACCCCTCCACTTT. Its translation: CASSPGTGVNPPLHF.

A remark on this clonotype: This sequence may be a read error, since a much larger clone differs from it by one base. CDR3 nucleotide sequence: TGTGCCAGCAGTGACGGGAGGGAATACAGCGAGCAGTACTTC. It translates to CASSDGREYSEQYF. This sequence joins TRBV2 and TRBJ2-7, with 8 positions matching TRBD2. Germline CDR1 and CDR2: SNHLY and FYNNEI. Unmatched junction bases numbered 7, after V lost 3 bases and J lost 6 bases. CDR3 length: 14 residues.

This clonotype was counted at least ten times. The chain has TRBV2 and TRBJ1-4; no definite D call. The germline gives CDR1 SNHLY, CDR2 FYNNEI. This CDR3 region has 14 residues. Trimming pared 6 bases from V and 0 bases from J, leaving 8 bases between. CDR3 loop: CASSAQATNEKLFF. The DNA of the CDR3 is TGTGCCAGCAGCGCGCAGGCAACTAATGAAAAACTGTTTTTT. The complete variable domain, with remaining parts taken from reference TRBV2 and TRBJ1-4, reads EPEVTQTPSHQVTQMGQEVILRCVPISNHLYFYWYRQILGQKVEFLVSFYNNEISEKSEIFDDQFSVERPDGSNFTLKIRSTKLEDSAMYFCASSAQATNEKLFFGSGTQLSVL.

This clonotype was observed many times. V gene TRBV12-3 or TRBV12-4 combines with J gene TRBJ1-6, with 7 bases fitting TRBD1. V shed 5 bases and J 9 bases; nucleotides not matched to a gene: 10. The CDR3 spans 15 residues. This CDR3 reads CASSIRQGTSSPLHF. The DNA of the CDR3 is TGTGCCAGCAGTATCAGACAGGGTACAAGTTCACCCCTCCACTTT.

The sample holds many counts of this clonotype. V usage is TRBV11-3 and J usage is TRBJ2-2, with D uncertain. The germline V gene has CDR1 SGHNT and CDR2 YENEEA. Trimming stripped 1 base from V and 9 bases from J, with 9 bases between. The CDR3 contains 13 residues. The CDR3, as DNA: TGTGCCAGCAGCTTAGCCCCCGGACGGGAGCTGTTTTTT. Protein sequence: CASSLAPGRELFF.

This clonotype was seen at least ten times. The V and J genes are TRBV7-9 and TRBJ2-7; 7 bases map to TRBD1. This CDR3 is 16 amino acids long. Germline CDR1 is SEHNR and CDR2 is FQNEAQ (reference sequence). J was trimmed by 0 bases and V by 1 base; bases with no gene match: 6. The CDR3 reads CASSLGPGQNSYEQYF. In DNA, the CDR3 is TGTGCCAGCAGCTTAGGTCCGGGACAGAACTCCTACGAGCAGTACTTC.

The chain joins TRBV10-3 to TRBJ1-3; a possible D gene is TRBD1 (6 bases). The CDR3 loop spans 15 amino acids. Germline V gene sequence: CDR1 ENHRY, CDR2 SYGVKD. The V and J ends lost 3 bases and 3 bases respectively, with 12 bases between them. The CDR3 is CAISEKQGDGNTIYF. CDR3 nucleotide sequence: TGTGCCATCAGTGAAAAACAGGGAGATGGAAACACCATATATTTT.

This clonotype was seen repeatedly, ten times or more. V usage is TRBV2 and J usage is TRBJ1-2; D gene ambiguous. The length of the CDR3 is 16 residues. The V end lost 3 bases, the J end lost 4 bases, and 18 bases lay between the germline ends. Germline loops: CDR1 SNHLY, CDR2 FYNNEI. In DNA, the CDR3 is TGTGCCAGCAGTGATGCGGTCGTTTCTTTCGGCTATGGCTACACCTTC. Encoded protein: CASSDAVVSFGYGYTF.

The CDR3 here is CASSLAWTGGGAAEAFF. CDR3 in DNA: TGTGCCAGCAGTTTAGCGTGGACGGGAGGGGGCGCGGCTGAAGCTTTCTTT. The gene calls are TRBV25-1 and TRBJ1-1; 7 bases match TRBD1. CDR1 is MGHDK and CDR2 is SYGVNS in the germline V gene. The CDR3 length is 17 residues. V dropped 5 bases and J dropped 6; count of bases not matched to a gene: 18.

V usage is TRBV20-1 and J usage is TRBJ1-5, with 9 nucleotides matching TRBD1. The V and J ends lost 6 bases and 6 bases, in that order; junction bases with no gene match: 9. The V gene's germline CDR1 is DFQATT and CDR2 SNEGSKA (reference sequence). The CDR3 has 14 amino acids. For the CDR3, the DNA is TGCAGTGCCCCCCCCCGGGACAGGGTTCAGCCCCAGCATTTT. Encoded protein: CSAPPRDRVQPQHF.

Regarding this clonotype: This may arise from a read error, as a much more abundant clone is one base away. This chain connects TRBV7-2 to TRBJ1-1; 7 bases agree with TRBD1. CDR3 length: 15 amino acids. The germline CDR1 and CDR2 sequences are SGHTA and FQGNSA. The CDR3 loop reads CASSLGDRVSAEASF. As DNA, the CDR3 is TGTGCCAGCAGCTTAGGCGACAGGGTCAGCGCTGAAGCTTCCTTT.